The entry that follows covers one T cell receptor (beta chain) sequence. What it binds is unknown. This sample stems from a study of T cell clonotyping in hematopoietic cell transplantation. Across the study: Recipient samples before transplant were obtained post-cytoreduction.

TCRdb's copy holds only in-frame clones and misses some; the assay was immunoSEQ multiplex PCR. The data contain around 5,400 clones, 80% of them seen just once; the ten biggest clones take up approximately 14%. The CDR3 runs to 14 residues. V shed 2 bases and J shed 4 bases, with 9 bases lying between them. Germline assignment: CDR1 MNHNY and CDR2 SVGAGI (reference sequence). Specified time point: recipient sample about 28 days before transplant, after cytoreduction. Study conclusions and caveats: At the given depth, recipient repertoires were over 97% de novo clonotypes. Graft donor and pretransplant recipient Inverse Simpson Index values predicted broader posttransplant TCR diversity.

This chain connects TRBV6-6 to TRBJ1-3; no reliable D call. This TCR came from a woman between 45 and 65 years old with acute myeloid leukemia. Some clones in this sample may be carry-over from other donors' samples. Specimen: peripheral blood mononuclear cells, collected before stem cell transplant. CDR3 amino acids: CASSYAGTGNTIYF. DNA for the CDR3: TGTGCCAGCAGTTACGCGGGAACGGGAAACACCATATATTTT.